A single sample is the source of the 21 T cell receptor beta chains below, sequenced in a study of PD-1 blockade in mismatch repair-deficient tumors. The data were produced by immunoSEQ multiplex PCR, yet TCRdb's version contains in-frame clones alone and is incomplete. Here the sample spans under 95,000 clones, roughly 80% being singletons. The sequenced sample was peripheral blood, obtained 44 weeks after starting pembrolizumab. Source of these receptors: an adult with mismatch repair-deficient cancer.

This chain uses TRBV10-3 with TRBJ2-1, with 9 bases matching TRBD2. Germline CDR1 reads ENHRY; CDR2 reads SYGVKD. The CDR3 runs to 14 residues. J gave up 5 bases and V 10 bases, and 9 bases lay outside the gene matches. The CDR3 here is CATTFAGGNNEQFF. CDR3 coding DNA: TGTGCCACTACCTTTGCGGGAGGGAACAATGAGCAGTTCTTC.

V usage is TRBV6-1 and J usage is TRBJ2-2, with 9 bases lining up with TRBD1. The CDR3 runs to 17 residues. The germline V gene encodes CDR1 MNHNS and CDR2 SASEGT. V trimming: 4 bases; J trimming: 1 base; junction bases outside the gene matches: 7. Here the CDR3 reads CASSVTGGAQNTGELFF. The CDR3 region has the DNA TGTGCCAGCAGTGTCACAGGGGGCGCCCAGAACACCGGGGAGCTGTTTTTT.

This chain connects TRBV28 to TRBJ2-1; 9 bases map to TRBD2. Germline CDR1 reads MDHEN; CDR2 reads SYDVKM. CDR3 length equals 16 residues. Trimming cost V 3 bases and J 3 bases; bases outside gene matches: 6. The CDR3 reads CASSLAGGPLYNEQFF. The CDR3 nucleotides are TGTGCCAGCAGTTTGGCGGGAGGGCCACTCTACAATGAGCAGTTCTTC. Full variable domain (outside the CDR3, taken from reference TRBV28 and TRBJ2-1): DVKVTQSSRYLVKRTGEKVFLECVQDMDHENMFWYRQDPGLGLRLIYFSYDVKMKEKGDIPEGYSVSREKKERFSLILESASTNQTSMYLCASSLAGGPLYNEQFFGPGTRLTVL.

The chain employs TRBV5-1 and TRBJ2-1; weak D call: TRBD2 (7 bases). CDR1 is SGHRS and CDR2 is YFSETQ in the germline V gene. Trimming removed 0 bases from V and 9 bases from J, with 16 bases in between. CDR3 size: 15 residues. The CDR3 region has the DNA TGCGCCAGCAGCTTGGTGGCTAGCGGAGGGGGTGAGCAGTTCTTC. Translating it yields CASSLVASGGGEQFF.

The chain employs TRBV9 and TRBJ2-2; 7 bases are a match to TRBD1. Trimming at V came to 2 bases and at J to 2 bases, leaving 9 bases not matched to a gene. The CDR3 spans 17 residues. Germline V gene data show CDR1 as SGDLS and CDR2 as YYNGEE. CDR3 in DNA: TGTGCCAGCAGCGTCACACAGGGGATCACAAACACCGGGGAGCTGTTTTTT. Protein product: CASSVTQGITNTGELFF.

The V call is TRBV7-3, the J call TRBJ2-7; weak D call: TRBD2 (6 bases). Germline CDR1 is SGHTA and CDR2 is FQGTGA. Trimming removed 5 bases at V and 3 bases at J, with 14 bases between. The CDR3 has 14 residues. The CDR3 DNA reads TGTGCCAGCAGCCCCCAGGGAGGTGGCTACGAGCAGTACTTC. This translates into CASSPQGGGYEQYF. Drawing the rest from reference TRBV7-3 and TRBJ2-7, the complete variable domain is GAGVSQTPSNKVTEKGKYVELRCDPISGHTALYWYRQSLGQGPEFLIYFQGTGAADDSGLPNDRFFAVRPEGSVSTLKIQRTERGDSAVYLCASSPQGGGYEQYFGPGTRLTVT.

V usage is TRBV6-6 and J usage is TRBJ2-2; no firm D call. Between the trimmed V and J ends, which lost 2 bases and 6 bases, there was a span of 10 bases. CDR1 MNHNY and CDR2 SVGAGI come from the germline V gene (reference sequence). CDR3 size: 14 residues. The CDR3 DNA follows: TGTGCCAGCAGTTACGGGGTAGATCCCGGGGAGCTGTTTTTT. It is translated as CASSYGVDPGELFF.

V and J are TRBV9 and TRBJ2-5, with unresolved D. The germline CDR1 and CDR2 sequences are SGDLS and YYNGEE. The CDR3 has 15 residues. V lost 0 bases and J 4 bases, leaving 13 bases between the germline ends. CDR3 loop: CASSVGYGNLETQYF. DNA for the CDR3: TGTGCCAGCAGCGTAGGGTATGGGAACCTAGAGACCCAGTACTTC.

In its sample, this clone was seen once. V usage is TRBV7-9 and J usage is TRBJ2-5; D is tentatively TRBD1 or TRBD2 (5 bases each). Looked up from germline, CDR1 is SEHNR and CDR2 is FQNEAQ (reference sequence). The V end lost 5 bases, the J end lost 4 bases, and 11 bases lay between the germline ends. The length of the CDR3 is 13 residues. The CDR3 reads CASSPDGGETQYF. Here the CDR3 DNA reads TGTGCCAGCAGCCCCGATGGGGGAGAGACCCAGTACTTC.

V gene TRBV6-6 combines with J gene TRBJ2-3, with 11 bases aligning to TRBD1. Germline V gene data show CDR1 as MNHNY and CDR2 as SVGAGI (reference sequence). The CDR3 length is 16 residues. V gave up 6 bases and J gave up 5 bases; unmatched junction bases: 10. Here the CDR3 reads CASSQIRDRGKDTQYF. The CDR3 DNA reads TGTGCCAGCAGCCAAATCCGGGACAGGGGGAAAGATACGCAGTATTTT.

This clone was detected once. The chain uses TRBV10-3 and TRBJ2-3; D is ambiguous. The CDR3 extends over 15 amino acids. V dropped 1 base and J dropped 3 bases, with 11 bases sitting between them. Germline V gene lookup returns CDR1 ENHRY and CDR2 SYGVKD. The CDR3 spells CAISEFAGDTDTQYF. In DNA, the CDR3 is TGTGCCATCAGTGAGTTCGCAGGAGATACAGATACGCAGTATTTT.

This chain uses TRBV7-9 with TRBJ2-5; the D gene is possibly TRBD1 (6 bases). Germline V gene sequence: CDR1 SEHNR, CDR2 FQNEAQ (reference sequence). Deletions cut 3 bases from V and 2 bases from J, with 13 bases between. The CDR3 loop spans 15 amino acids. The CDR3, as DNA: TGTGCCAGCAGCTTCAGGGGAAGTGAACAAGAGACCCAGTACTTC. Amino acid sequence: CASSFRGSEQETQYF.

This clone showed up just once. A read error may account for a junction end that differs from germline. CDR3 loop: CASSKAYRSPNMNTEAFF. The CDR3 region has the DNA TGTGCCAGCAGTAAAGCCTACAGGAGCCCCAACATGAACACTGAAGCTTTCTTT. The chain couples TRBV6-1 to TRBJ1-1; perhaps TRBD1 as D (5 bases). From germline, CDR1 is MNHNS and CDR2 SASEGT. CDR3 length: 18 amino acids.

The genes are TRBV7-6 and TRBJ2-1, with D uncertain. Trimming took 4 bases from V and 6 from J, leaving 10 bases between them. This CDR3 is built from 13 residues. Germline CDR1 and CDR2: SGHVS and FNYEAQ. CDR3 in DNA: TGTGCCAGCAGCTCCCGTGAAATCAATGAGCAGTTCTTC. It specifies CASSSREINEQFF.

The V gene is TRBV9, the J gene TRBJ2-2; no clear D gene. The CDR3 length is 12 residues. The V and J ends lost 3 bases and 3 bases respectively, with 3 bases between them. Germline V gene sequence: CDR1 SGDLS, CDR2 YYNGEE. The CDR3 DNA is TGTGCCAGCAGCGCATACACCGGGGAGCTGTTTTTT. It is translated as CASSAYTGELFF.

This chain links TRBV4-1 with TRBJ1-5; no definite D call. The CDR3 sequence is 14 residues long. Germline CDR1 is MGHRA and CDR2 is YSYEKL. V lost 4 bases and J lost 7, with 14 bases in between. The CDR3 sequence is CASSPQRADQPQHF. The CDR3 nucleotides read TGCGCCAGCAGCCCTCAAAGGGCAGACCAGCCCCAGCATTTT.

The V call is TRBV7-3, the J call TRBJ2-1, with unresolved D. The CDR3 has 13 residues. V shed 3 bases and J shed 0 bases, with 3 bases lying between them. Germline V gene data show CDR1 as SGHTA and CDR2 as FQGTGA. The CDR3 region has the DNA TGTGCCAGCAGCTTCAGCTCCTACAATGAGCAGTTCTTC. This sequence encodes CASSFSSYNEQFF.

The chain joins TRBV9 to TRBJ2-3; D gene unclear. The CDR3 runs to 15 residues. The V gene lost 0 bases and the J gene lost 6 bases, with 14 bases spanning the gap. The germline V gene has CDR1 SGDLS and CDR2 YYNGEE. The DNA for the CDR3 is TGTGCCAGCAGCGTAGATGTCGCATCTATCGATACGCAGTATTTT. Translated: CASSVDVASIDTQYF.

The chain is built from TRBV4-1 and TRBJ2-3; D is uncertain. Trimming removed 1 base from V and 4 bases from J, with 9 bases in between. Per the germline V gene, CDR1 is MGHRA and CDR2 is YSYEKL. The length of the CDR3 is 14 residues. The CDR3 loop reads CASSQVLGPDTQYF. The CDR3 DNA sequence: TGCGCCAGCAGCCAAGTTCTGGGCCCAGATACGCAGTATTTT.

The chain employs TRBV7-3 and TRBJ1-5; 8 bases are a match to TRBD1. V lost 5 bases to trimming and J lost 9 bases; unmatched junction nucleotides: 9. Germline CDR1 is SGHTA and CDR2 is FQGTGA. The CDR3 has 14 amino acids. The CDR3 spells CASSPRQGRTPQHF. CDR3 nucleotides: TGTGCCAGCAGCCCCCGACAGGGGAGAACGCCCCAGCATTTT.

The V and J genes are TRBV5-4 and TRBJ2-1; D is undetermined. CDR1 is SGHNT, CDR2 YYREEE, per germline (reference sequence). CDR3 length equals 12 residues. V dropped 0 bases and J dropped 2 bases, with 0 bases sitting between them. CDR3 amino acids: CASSLAYNEQFF. The CDR3 nucleotides read TGTGCCAGCAGCTTGGCCTACAATGAGCAGTTCTTC.